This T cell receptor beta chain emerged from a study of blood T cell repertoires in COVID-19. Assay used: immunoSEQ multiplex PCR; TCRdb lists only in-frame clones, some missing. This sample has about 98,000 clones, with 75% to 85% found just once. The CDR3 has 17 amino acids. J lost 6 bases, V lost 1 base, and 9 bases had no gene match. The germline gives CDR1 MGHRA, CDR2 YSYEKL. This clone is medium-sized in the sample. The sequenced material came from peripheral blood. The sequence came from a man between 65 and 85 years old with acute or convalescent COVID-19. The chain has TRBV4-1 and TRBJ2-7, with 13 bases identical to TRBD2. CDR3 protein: CASSQGTSGSYYSEQYF. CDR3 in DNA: TGCGCCAGCAGCCAAGGGACTAGCGGGAGTTATTACAGCGAGCAGTACTTC.